This T cell receptor (beta chain) originates from a study of cytomegalovirus exposure and HLA in healthy donors. Study summary: A subsequent analysis stated that the 120 validation repertoires were run on the same platform as the 650 to 850 first-cohort repertoires. General study points: Cytomegalovirus-associated status was assigned to 164 TCR beta chains. Under in vitro conditions, three CMV-associated chains were confirmed as specific for CMV antigens.

Using immunoSEQ multiplex PCR, the repertoire was profiled, and TCRdb retains in-frame clones only, with some absent. Of roughly 120,000 clones in the sample, just under 95% were seen once. On this clone itself: Its antigen remains unidentified.

Sequenced material: PBMCs. This sequence was found in a woman in her late teens or twenties in good health and CMV-seronegative.

The CDR3 nucleotides are TGTGCCAGTAGTCCGGGACAGGGTTTCACCGGGGAGCTGTTTTTT. Encoded protein: CASSPGQGFTGELFF. The V gene is TRBV19, the J gene TRBJ2-2, with TRBD1 identical over 9 bases. Per germline, CDR1 LNHDA and CDR2 SQIVND (reference sequence). Trimming at V came to 5 bases and at J to 4 bases, leaving 5 bases not matched to a gene. The CDR3 extends over 15 amino acids.